This TCR beta chain was sequenced in a study of cytomegalovirus exposure and HLA in healthy donors. Points on this clone: Its cognate antigen is unknown.

Overall study results and limits: CMV serostatus was the only immune exposure information that was available.

The PCR ran on 60 Vbeta and 13 Jbeta primers. Only in-frame clones appear in the TCRdb table, and some are missing; sequencing was by immunoSEQ multiplex PCR. The repertoire table contains about 130,000 clones. Per the germline V gene, CDR1 is MGHRA and CDR2 is YSYEKL. The CDR3 spans 14 residues. Trimming left V 0 bases short and J 10 bases short, with 15 bases between. Specimen: PBMCs. This chain links TRBV4-1 with TRBJ1-1, with no clear D. The sequence was obtained from a man aged 18-30 years in good health and CMV-seronegative. In DNA form, the CDR3 reads TGCGCCAGCAGCCAAGATGAGGAGGGAGTAGGAGCTTTCTTT. Translating gives CASSQDEEGVGAFF.